Sequencing of this TCR beta chain was carried out in a study of blood T cell repertoires in COVID-19. On the study more broadly: Sample material is recorded as cDNA or gDNA derived from T cells, B-cell-depleted T cells, or PBMCs.

From germline, CDR1 is SNHLY and CDR2 FYNNEI. V lost 7 bases and J 2 bases, leaving 15 bases between the germline ends. CDR3 length equals 14 residues. This clone came up a few times. Original handling: Reference gene primer amplification gave estimated nucleated cell counts. TCRdb's copy holds only in-frame clones and misses some; the assay was immunoSEQ multiplex PCR. V and J calls and clone size follow that table, whereas D and trimming were derived from the DNA. The table lists tens of thousands of clones, roughly 74% of them singletons. Sequencing was performed on peripheral blood. The V gene is TRBV2, the J gene TRBJ2-7, with TRBD2 as a possible D gene (6 bases). The TCR sequence derives from a man in his fifties with COVID-19, enrolled during active disease. In nucleotides, the CDR3 is TGTGCCAGCACAGAGAGGAGGGGCGCCTACGAGCAGTACTTC. Protein sequence: CASTERRGAYEQYF.